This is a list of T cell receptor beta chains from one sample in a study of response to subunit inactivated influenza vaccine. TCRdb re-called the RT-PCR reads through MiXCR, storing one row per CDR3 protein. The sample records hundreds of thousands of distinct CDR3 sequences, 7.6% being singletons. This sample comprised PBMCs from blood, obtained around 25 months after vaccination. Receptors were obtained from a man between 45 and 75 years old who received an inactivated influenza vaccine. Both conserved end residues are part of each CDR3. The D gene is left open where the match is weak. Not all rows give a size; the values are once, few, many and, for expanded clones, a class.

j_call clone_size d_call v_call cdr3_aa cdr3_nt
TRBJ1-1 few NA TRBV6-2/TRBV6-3 CATVRDRLGTNTEAFF TGTGCCACTGTCCGGGACCGATTGGGAACGAACACTGAAGCTTTCTTT
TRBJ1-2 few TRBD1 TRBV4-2 CASSQDLGDRAFYGYTF TGTGCCAGCAGCCAAGATCTAGGGGACAGGGCTTTCTATGGCTACACCTTC
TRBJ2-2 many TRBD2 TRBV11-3 CASRLAGGTGELFF TGTGCCAGCAGACTAGCGGGAGGCACCGGGGAGCTGTTTTTT
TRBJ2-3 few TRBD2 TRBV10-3 CAISEISSSGSLVRF TGTGCCATCAGTGAGATTAGTTCTAGCGGGAGTTTAGTACGTTTT
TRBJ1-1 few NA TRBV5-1 CASSSEGGVNTEAFF TGCGCCAGCAGCTCCGAGGGGGGGGTAAACACTGAAGCTTTCTTT
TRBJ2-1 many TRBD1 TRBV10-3 CAIGRGRENEQFF TGTGCCATCGGCAGGGGGCGAGAAAATGAGCAGTTCTTC
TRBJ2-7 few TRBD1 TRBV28 CASSPVTGADYEQYF TGTGCCAGCAGTCCCGTGACAGGGGCCGACTACGAGCAGTACTTC
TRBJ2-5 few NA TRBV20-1 CSAKLSVAKTQYF TGCAGTGCTAAGCTTTCGGTGGCCAAGACCCAGTACTTC
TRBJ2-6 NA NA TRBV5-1 CASSQSMISGANVLTF TGCGCCAGCAGCCAGAGTATGATCTCTGGGGCCAACGTCCTGACTTTC
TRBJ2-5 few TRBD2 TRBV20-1 CRASGTSETQYF TGCAGGGCTAGCGGGACTAGCGAGACCCAGTACTTC
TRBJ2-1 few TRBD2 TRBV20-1 CSARASGSLAYNEQFF TGCAGTGCTAGAGCTAGCGGGAGTTTGGCCTACAATGAGCAGTTCTTC
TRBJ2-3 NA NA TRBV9 CASSVGITDTQYF TGTGCCAGCAGCGTAGGGATCACAGATACGCAGTATTTT
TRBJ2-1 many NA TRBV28 CASTASQYYNEQFF TGTGCCAGCACAGCGTCTCAGTATTACAATGAGCAGTTCTTC
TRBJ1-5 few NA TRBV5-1 CASSLLRRLLITSPQHF TGCGCCAGCAGCTTGTTACGAAGATTGCTCATAACTTCGCCCCAGCATTTT
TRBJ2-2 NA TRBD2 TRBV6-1 CASTGAGGRGELFF TGTGCCAGCACTGGAGCGGGGGGCCGCGGGGAGCTGTTTTTT
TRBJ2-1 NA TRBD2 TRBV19 CASSIVSSGRLYEQFF TGTGCCAGTAGTATAGTCTCTAGCGGGAGGTTGTATGAGCAGTTCTTC
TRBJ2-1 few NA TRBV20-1 CSARDVGPPLNEQFF TGCAGTGCTAGGGACGTAGGGCCCCCCCTCAATGAGCAGTTCTTC
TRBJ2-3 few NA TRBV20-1 CSARRGGGTTDTQYF TGCAGTGCTAGAAGAGGTGGGGGCACCACAGATACGCAGTATTTT
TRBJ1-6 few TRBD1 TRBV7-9 CASSQGGWNSPLHF TGTGCCAGCAGCCAAGGGGGCTGGAATTCACCCCTCCACTTT
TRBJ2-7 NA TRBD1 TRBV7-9 CASSAGQGREQYF TGTGCCAGCAGCGCCGGACAGGGCCGCGAGCAGTACTTC
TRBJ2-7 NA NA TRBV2 CASTLGVEQYF TGTGCCAGCACCCTGGGGGTAGAGCAGTACTTC
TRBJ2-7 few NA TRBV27 CASSLGGGDSYEQYF TGTGCCAGCAGTTTAGGAGGGGGAGACTCCTACGAGCAGTACTTC
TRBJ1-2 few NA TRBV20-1 CSARGTVLSYTF TGCAGTGCTAGAGGGACCGTTTTGAGCTACACCTTC
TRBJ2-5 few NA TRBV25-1 CASSLGPTQYF TGTGCCAGCAGCCTTGGACCGACCCAGTACTTC
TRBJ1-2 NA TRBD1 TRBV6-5 CASSSFVGRGRYGYTF TGTGCCAGCAGTTCTTTTGTGGGCAGGGGGCGATATGGCTACACCTTC
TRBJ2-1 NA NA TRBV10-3 CAISDQVTNEQFF TGTGCCATCAGTGATCAGGTTACCAATGAGCAGTTCTTC
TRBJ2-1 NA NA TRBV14 CASSQAEISSYNERFF TGTGCCAGCAGCCAAGCAGAGATAAGCTCCTACAATGAGCGGTTCTTC
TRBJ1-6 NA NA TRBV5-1 CASSLDGYSPLHF TGCGCCAGCAGCTTGGATGGGTACTCACCCCTCCACTTT
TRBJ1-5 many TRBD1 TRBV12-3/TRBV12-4 CASSPYGGTAYSNQPQHF TGTGCCAGCAGTCCTTACGGGGGGACAGCATATAGCAATCAGCCCCAGCATTTT
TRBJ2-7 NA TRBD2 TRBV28 CATTGTSRSYEQYF TGTGCCACCACCGGGACTAGCCGTTCCTACGAGCAGTACTTC
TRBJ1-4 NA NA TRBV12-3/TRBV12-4 CASRRANEKLFF TGTGCCAGCAGACGGGCTAATGAAAAACTGTTTTTT
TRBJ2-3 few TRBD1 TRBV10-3 CAISESGQDADTQYF TGTGCCATCAGTGAGTCGGGACAGGACGCAGATACGCAGTATTTT
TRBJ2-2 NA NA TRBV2 CATSRAGNTGELFF TGTGCCACCAGCAGGGCAGGGAACACCGGGGAGCTGTTTTTT
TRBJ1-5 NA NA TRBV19 CASSTALGPNQPQHF TGTGCCAGTAGTACCGCATTAGGACCTAATCAGCCCCAGCATTTT
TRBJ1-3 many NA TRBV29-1 CSVESNSRGSAGNTIYF TGCAGCGTTGAAAGCAACTCACGGGGGTCCGCTGGAAACACCATATATTTT
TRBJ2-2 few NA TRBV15 CATSRNPGELFF TGTGCCACCAGCAGAAACCCCGGGGAGCTGTTTTTT
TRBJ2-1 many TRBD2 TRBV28 CASSASGRAFNEQFF TGTGCCAGCAGTGCTAGCGGGAGGGCTTTCAATGAGCAGTTCTTC
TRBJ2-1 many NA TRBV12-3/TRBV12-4 CASRAQYYYNEQFF TGTGCCAGCAGAGCGCAGTACTACTACAATGAGCAGTTCTTC
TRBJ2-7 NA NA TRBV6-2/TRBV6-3 CASRDSFSYEQYF TGTGCCAGCAGGGACAGCTTCTCCTACGAGCAGTACTTC
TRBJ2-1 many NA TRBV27 CASSSNRDTVINEQFF TGTGCCAGCAGTTCCAACAGGGACACTGTAATCAATGAGCAGTTCTTC
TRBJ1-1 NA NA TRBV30 CAWSRLDSRAFF TGTGCCTGGAGTCGATTGGACAGCCGCGCTTTCTTT
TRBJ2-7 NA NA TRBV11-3 CASSPNGGRSYEQYF TGTGCCAGCAGCCCAAATGGAGGCAGGTCCTACGAGCAGTACTTC
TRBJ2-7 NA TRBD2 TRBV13 CASSAGLAGIYEQYF TGTGCCAGCAGCGCTGGACTAGCGGGGATCTACGAGCAGTACTTC
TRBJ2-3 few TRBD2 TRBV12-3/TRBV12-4 CASSTSGGLLKGTDTQYF TGTGCCAGCAGTACTAGCGGGGGGTTACTGAAGGGCACAGATACGCAGTATTTT
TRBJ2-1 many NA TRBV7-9 CASSSYRGNNEQFF TGTGCCAGCAGCTCATACCGAGGTAACAATGAGCAGTTCTTC
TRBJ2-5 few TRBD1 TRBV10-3 CAISESGTGPTSQETQYF TGTGCCATCAGTGAGTCCGGGACAGGGCCCACATCTCAAGAGACCCAGTACTTC